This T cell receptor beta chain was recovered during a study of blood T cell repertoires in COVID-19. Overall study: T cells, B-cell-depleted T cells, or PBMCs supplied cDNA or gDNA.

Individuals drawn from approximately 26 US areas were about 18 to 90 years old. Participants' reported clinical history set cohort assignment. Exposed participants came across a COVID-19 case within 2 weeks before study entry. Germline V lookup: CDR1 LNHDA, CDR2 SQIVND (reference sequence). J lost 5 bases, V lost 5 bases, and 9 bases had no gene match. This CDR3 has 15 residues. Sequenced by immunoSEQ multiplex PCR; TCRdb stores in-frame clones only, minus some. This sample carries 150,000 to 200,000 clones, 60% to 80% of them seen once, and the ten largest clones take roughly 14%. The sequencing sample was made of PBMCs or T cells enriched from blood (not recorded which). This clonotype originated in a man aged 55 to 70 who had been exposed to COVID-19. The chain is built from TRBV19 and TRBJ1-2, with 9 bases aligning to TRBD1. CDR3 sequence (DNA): TGTGCCAGTAGTGCACCCCCGGGACAGGGATATGGCTACACCTTC. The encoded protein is CASSAPPGQGYGYTF. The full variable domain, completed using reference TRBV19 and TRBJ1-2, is DGGITQSPKYLFRKEGQNVTLSCEQNLNHDAMYWYRQDPGQGLRLIYYSQIVNDFQKGDIAEGYSVSREKKESFPLTVTSAQKNPTAFYLCASSAPPGQGYGYTFGSGTRLTVV.